These T cell receptor beta chains were read from a single sample in a study of cytomegalovirus exposure and HLA in healthy donors. TCRdb's copy holds only in-frame clones and misses some; the assay was immunoSEQ multiplex PCR. The top ten hold about 16% of the sample, which has 73,000 or so clones, roughly two thirds seen once. Material for sequencing was PBMCs. Source of these receptors: a woman in her 40s in good health and CMV-seropositive. Both conserved end residues are part of each CDR3. The D gene is left open where the match is weak. Size is stated for part of the rows, as once, few or many counts, or as a class when the clone is expanded.

size: -
J: TRBJ2-1
D: -
V: TRBV11-2
CDR3: CASSLLRGISYNEQFF
DNA: TGTGCCAGCAGCTTACTCCGGGGTATCAGCTACAATGAGCAGTTCTTC

size: -
J: TRBJ2-5
D: -
V: TRBV30
CDR3: CAWSVLGTQETQYF
DNA: TGTGCCTGGAGTGTACTCGGTACTCAAGAGACCCAGTACTTC

size: -
J: TRBJ2-5
D: TRBD1
V: TRBV19
CDR3: CASSAGTGWETQYF
DNA: TGTGCCAGTAGTGCCGGGACAGGGTGGGAGACCCAGTACTTC

size: -
J: TRBJ1-5
D: -
V: TRBV5-8
CDR3: CASSQQSQPQHF
DNA: TGTGCCAGCAGCCAACAAAGTCAGCCCCAGCATTTT

size: few
J: TRBJ2-7
D: -
V: TRBV5-5
CDR3: CASSLAGFSYEQYF
DNA: TGTGCCAGCAGCTTGGCAGGTTTCTCCTACGAGCAGTACTTC

size: -
J: TRBJ2-4
D: TRBD1
V: TRBV18
CDR3: CASSPRTGLMKNIQYF
DNA: TGTGCCAGCTCACCTAGGACAGGGTTGATGAAAAACATTCAGTACTTC

size: -
J: TRBJ2-4
D: -
V: TRBV9
CDR3: CASSVGGVGGASKNIQYF
DNA: TGTGCCAGCAGCGTAGGGGGAGTGGGCGGAGCGTCCAAAAACATTCAGTACTTC

size: -
J: TRBJ1-1
D: TRBD1
V: TRBV29-1
CDR3: CSVEGIQGAEAFF
DNA: TGCAGCGTTGAAGGCATTCAGGGGGCTGAAGCTTTCTTT

size: -
J: TRBJ1-2
D: TRBD1
V: TRBV5-4
CDR3: CASSLTGQGGDPYGYTF
DNA: TGTGCCAGCAGCTTAACGGGACAGGGGGGGGACCCATATGGCTACACCTTC

size: -
J: TRBJ2-5
D: TRBD2
V: TRBV15
CDR3: CATSRTTAGGPRETQYF
DNA: TGTGCCACCAGCAGGACAACAGCGGGAGGGCCCAGAGAGACCCAGTACTTC

size: -
J: TRBJ2-2
D: TRBD2
V: TRBV7-9
CDR3: CASSPVTGGITGELFF
DNA: TGTGCCAGCAGCCCCGTGACGGGGGGAATCACCGGGGAGCTGTTTTTT

size: -
J: TRBJ1-1
D: -
V: TRBV6-1
CDR3: CASTVGGDTEAFF
DNA: TGTGCCAGCACCGTGGGAGGTGACACTGAAGCTTTCTTT

size: -
J: TRBJ2-5
D: TRBD2
V: TRBV25-1
CDR3: CASSRLAPKETQYF
DNA: TGTGCCAGCAGCAGACTAGCCCCAAAAGAGACCCAGTACTTC

size: -
J: TRBJ2-4
D: TRBD1
V: TRBV4-1
CDR3: CASSLQGVQYF
DNA: TGCGCCAGCAGCCTTCAGGGGGTTCAGTACTTC

size: -
J: TRBJ1-2
D: TRBD1
V: TRBV10-2
CDR3: CASLRDSYGYTF
DNA: TGCGCCAGCCTAAGGGACAGCTATGGCTACACCTTC

size: -
J: TRBJ2-4
D: TRBD2
V: TRBV2
CDR3: CASSEISGTSFDIQYF
DNA: TGTGCCAGCAGTGAGATTTCCGGGACTAGCTTTGACATTCAGTACTTC

size: -
J: TRBJ1-1
D: -
V: TRBV5-6
CDR3: CASSLDTSGPPEAFF
DNA: TGTGCCAGCAGCTTGGACACGAGCGGACCCCCTGAAGCTTTCTTT

size: once
J: TRBJ1-4
D: -
V: TRBV11-2
CDR3: CASRSPVNANEKLFF
DNA: TGTGCCAGCAGGTCCCCGGTGAACGCGAATGAAAAACTGTTTTTT

size: -
J: TRBJ2-1
D: -
V: TRBV4-3
CDR3: CASSPWSGNEQFF
DNA: TGCGCCAGCAGCCCTTGGAGCGGAAATGAGCAGTTCTTC

size: -
J: TRBJ2-6
D: -
V: TRBV6-5
CDR3: CASSYSEGSGANVLTF
DNA: TGTGCCAGCAGTTACTCGGAGGGCTCTGGGGCCAACGTCCTGACTTTC

size: -
J: TRBJ1-2
D: TRBD1
V: TRBV4-1
CDR3: CASSPGQGRGYGYTF
DNA: TGCGCCAGCAGCCCGGGACAGGGAAGGGGCTATGGCTACACCTTC

size: -
J: TRBJ1-6
D: TRBD1
V: TRBV30
CDR3: CAWRRQGFGSPLHF
DNA: TGTGCCTGGAGACGACAGGGCTTCGGGTCACCCCTCCACTTT

size: once
J: TRBJ2-5
D: -
V: TRBV10-1
CDR3: CASSEFRGETQYF
DNA: TGCGCCAGCAGTGAATTCAGGGGAGAGACCCAGTACTTC

size: few
J: TRBJ1-1
D: -
V: TRBV2
CDR3: CASSEARGNTEAFF
DNA: TGTGCCAGCAGTGAAGCGAGAGGGAACACTGAAGCTTTCTTT

size: -
J: TRBJ2-5
D: -
V: TRBV30
CDR3: CAWTPGLQYQETQYF
DNA: TGTGCCTGGACACCGGGACTTCAATACCAAGAGACCCAGTACTTC

size: -
J: TRBJ1-4
D: -
V: TRBV30
CDR3: CAWSVGGHGEKLFF
DNA: TGTGCCTGGAGTGTTGGAGGGCATGGCGAAAAACTGTTTTTT

size: -
J: TRBJ2-1
D: -
V: TRBV7-2
CDR3: CASSLARNEQFF
DNA: TGTGCCAGCAGCTTAGCGAGGAATGAGCAGTTCTTC

size: -
J: TRBJ1-1
D: TRBD1
V: TRBV28
CDR3: CASSLDPGQEAFF
DNA: TGTGCCAGCAGTTTAGACCCGGGACAGGAAGCTTTCTTT

size: -
J: TRBJ2-1
D: TRBD1
V: TRBV4-3
CDR3: CASSLLRDRASEQFF
DNA: TGCGCCAGCAGCCTACTCCGGGACAGGGCTTCTGAGCAGTTCTTC

size: -
J: TRBJ1-5
D: -
V: TRBV7-6
CDR3: CASSLGTRDSNQPQHF
DNA: TGTGCCAGCAGCTTAGGAACCAGGGATAGCAATCAGCCCCAGCATTTT

size: -
J: TRBJ2-7
D: -
V: TRBV15
CDR3: CATSPTRASYEQYF
DNA: TGTGCCACCAGCCCGACACGCGCGAGCTACGAGCAGTACTTC

size: -
J: TRBJ2-1
D: TRBD2
V: TRBV9
CDR3: CASSAELAGGHNEQFF
DNA: TGTGCCAGCAGCGCCGAACTAGCGGGAGGGCACAATGAGCAGTTCTTC

size: -
J: TRBJ2-1
D: -
V: TRBV11-3
CDR3: CASSLSGPTDNEQFF
DNA: TGTGCCAGCAGCTTATCAGGGCCCACAGACAATGAGCAGTTCTTC

size: -
J: TRBJ1-4
D: -
V: TRBV7-9
CDR3: CASSFMTGLPFNEKLFF
DNA: TGTGCCAGCAGCTTCATGACAGGCCTGCCTTTTAATGAAAAACTGTTTTTT

size: -
J: TRBJ1-1
D: -
V: TRBV7-2
CDR3: CASSLANREGEAFF
DNA: TGTGCCAGCAGCTTAGCAAACAGGGAGGGCGAAGCTTTCTTT

size: few
J: TRBJ2-2
D: -
V: TRBV29-1
CDR3: CSVGGVANTGELFF
DNA: TGCAGCGTTGGCGGCGTCGCGAACACCGGGGAGCTGTTTTTT

size: -
J: TRBJ2-7
D: TRBD1
V: TRBV18
CDR3: CASSPGQGASYEQYF
DNA: TGTGCCAGCTCACCTGGACAGGGGGCTTCCTACGAGCAGTACTTC

size: -
J: TRBJ2-7
D: -
V: TRBV6-5
CDR3: CASSSQGTGFFYEQYF
DNA: TGTGCCAGCAGTTCCCAGGGAACCGGGTTTTTCTACGAGCAGTACTTC

size: -
J: TRBJ1-2
D: -
V: TRBV6-1
CDR3: CASYTINRNYGYTF
DNA: TGTGCCAGCTATACAATTAACAGAAACTATGGCTACACCTTC

size: -
J: TRBJ1-5
D: -
V: TRBV28
CDR3: CASTSSNTNQPQHF
DNA: TGTGCCAGCACCTCGAGTAATACCAATCAGCCCCAGCATTTT

size: -
J: TRBJ1-4
D: -
V: TRBV18
CDR3: CASSGGVDEKLFF
DNA: TGTGCCAGCTCCGGCGGTGTGGATGAAAAACTGTTTTTT

size: few
J: TRBJ2-6
D: -
V: TRBV7-3
CDR3: CASSLSRGPGANVLTF
DNA: TGTGCCAGCAGCTTATCCAGGGGTCCTGGGGCCAACGTCCTGACTTTC

size: -
J: TRBJ1-1
D: -
V: TRBV7-2
CDR3: CASSSGVSSAFF
DNA: TGTGCCAGCAGCTCCGGGGTCTCCTCAGCTTTCTTT

size: -
J: TRBJ2-7
D: TRBD2
V: TRBV14
CDR3: CASSQGGGWYEQYF
DNA: TGTGCCAGCAGCCAAGGGGGAGGGTGGTACGAGCAGTACTTC

size: few
J: TRBJ2-1
D: -
V: TRBV9
CDR3: CASTGGPWNEQFF
DNA: TGTGCCAGCACGGGGGGCCCGTGGAATGAGCAGTTCTTC